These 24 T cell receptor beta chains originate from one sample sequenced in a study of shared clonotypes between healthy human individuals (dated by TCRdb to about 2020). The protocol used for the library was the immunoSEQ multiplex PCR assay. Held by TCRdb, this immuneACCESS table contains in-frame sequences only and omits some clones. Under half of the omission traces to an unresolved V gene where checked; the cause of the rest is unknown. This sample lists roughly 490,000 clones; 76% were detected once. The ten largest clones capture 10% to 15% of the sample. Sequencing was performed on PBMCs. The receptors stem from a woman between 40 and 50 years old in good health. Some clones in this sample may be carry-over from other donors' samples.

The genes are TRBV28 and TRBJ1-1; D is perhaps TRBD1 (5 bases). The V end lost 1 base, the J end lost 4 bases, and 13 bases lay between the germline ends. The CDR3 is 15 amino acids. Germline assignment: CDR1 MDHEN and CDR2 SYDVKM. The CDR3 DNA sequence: TGTGCCAGCAGTTTATCTGGTTCGGGGGGCACTGAAGCTTTCTTT. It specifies CASSLSGSGGTEAFF.

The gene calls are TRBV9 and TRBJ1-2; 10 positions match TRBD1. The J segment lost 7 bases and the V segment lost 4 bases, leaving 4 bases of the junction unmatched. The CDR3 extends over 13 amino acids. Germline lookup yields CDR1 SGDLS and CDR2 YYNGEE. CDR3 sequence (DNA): TGTGCCAGCAGCAGACAGGGGGCGCTTGGCTACACCTTC. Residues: CASSRQGALGYTF.

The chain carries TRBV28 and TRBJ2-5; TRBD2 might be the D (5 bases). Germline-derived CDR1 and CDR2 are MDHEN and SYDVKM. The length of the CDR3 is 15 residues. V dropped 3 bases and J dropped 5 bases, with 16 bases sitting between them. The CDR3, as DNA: TGTGCCAGCAGTTTGGGAGCCCCTGCGAGGGAGACCCAGTACTTC. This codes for CASSLGAPARETQYF.

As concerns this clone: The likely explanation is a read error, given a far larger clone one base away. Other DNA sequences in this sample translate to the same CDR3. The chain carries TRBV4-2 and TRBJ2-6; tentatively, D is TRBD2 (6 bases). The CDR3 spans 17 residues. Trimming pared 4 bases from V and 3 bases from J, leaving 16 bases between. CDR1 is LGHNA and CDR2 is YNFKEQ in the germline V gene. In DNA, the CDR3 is TGTGCCAGCAGCCTCGGGACGGGGGAAAGTGGGGCCAACGTCCTGACTTTC. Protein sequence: CASSLGTGESGANVLTF.

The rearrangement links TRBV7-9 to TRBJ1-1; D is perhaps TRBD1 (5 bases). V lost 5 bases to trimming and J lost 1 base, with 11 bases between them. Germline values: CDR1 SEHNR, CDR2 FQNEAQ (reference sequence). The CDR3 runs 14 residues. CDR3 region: CASSPGPGNTEAFF. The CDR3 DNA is TGTGCCAGCAGCCCGGGACCGGGGAACACTGAAGCTTTCTTT. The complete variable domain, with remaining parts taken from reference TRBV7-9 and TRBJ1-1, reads DTGVSQNPRHKITKRGQNVTFRCDPISEHNRLYWYRQTLGQGPEFLTYFQNEAQLEKSRLLSDRFSAERPKGSFSTLEIQRTEQGDSAMYLCASSPGPGNTEAFFGQGTRLTVV.

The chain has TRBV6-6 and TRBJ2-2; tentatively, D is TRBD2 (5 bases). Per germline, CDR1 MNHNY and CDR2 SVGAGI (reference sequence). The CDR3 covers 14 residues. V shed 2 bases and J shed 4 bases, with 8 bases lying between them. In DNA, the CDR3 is TGTGCCAGCAGTTACGGGAGTGCCACCGGGGAGCTGTTTTTT. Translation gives CASSYGSATGELFF.

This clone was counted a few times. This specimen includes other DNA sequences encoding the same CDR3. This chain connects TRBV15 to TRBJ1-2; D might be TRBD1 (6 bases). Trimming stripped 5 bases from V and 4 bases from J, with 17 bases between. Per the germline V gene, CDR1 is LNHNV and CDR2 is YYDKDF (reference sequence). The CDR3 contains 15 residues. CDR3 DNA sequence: TGTGCCACCAGCCTCGGTAAGGGGGGCGTCTATGGCTACACCTTC. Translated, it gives CATSLGKGGVYGYTF.

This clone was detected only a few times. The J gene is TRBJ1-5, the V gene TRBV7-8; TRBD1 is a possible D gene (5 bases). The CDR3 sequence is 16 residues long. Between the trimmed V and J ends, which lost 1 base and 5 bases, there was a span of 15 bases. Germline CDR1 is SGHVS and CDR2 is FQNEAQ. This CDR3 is CASSLVGGDNDQPQHF. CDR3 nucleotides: TGTGCCAGCAGCTTAGTTGGAGGGGATAACGATCAGCCCCAGCATTTT.

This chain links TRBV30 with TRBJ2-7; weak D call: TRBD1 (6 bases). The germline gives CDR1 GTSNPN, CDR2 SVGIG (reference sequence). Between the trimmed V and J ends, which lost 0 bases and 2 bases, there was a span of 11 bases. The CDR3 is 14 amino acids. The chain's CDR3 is CAWSVLPGAYEQYF. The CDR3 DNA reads TGTGCCTGGAGTGTACTTCCAGGGGCCTACGAGCAGTACTTC. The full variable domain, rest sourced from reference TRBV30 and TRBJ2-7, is SQTIHQWPATLVQPVGSPLSLECTVEGTSNPNLYWYRQAAGRGLQLLFYSVGIGQISSEVPQNLSASRPQDRQFILSSKKLLLSDSGFYLCAWSVLPGAYEQYFGPGTRLTVT.

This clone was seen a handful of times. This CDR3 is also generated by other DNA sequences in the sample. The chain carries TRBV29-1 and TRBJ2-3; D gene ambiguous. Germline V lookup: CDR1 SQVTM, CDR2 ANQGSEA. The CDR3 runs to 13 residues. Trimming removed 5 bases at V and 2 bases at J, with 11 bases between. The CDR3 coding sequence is TGCAGCGTTCTCCGACCTTTCACAGATACGCAGTATTTT. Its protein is CSVLRPFTDTQYF.

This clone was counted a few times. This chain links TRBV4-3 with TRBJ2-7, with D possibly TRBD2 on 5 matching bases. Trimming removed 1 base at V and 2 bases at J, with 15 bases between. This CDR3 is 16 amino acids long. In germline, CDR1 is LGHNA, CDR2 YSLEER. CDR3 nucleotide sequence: TGCGCCAGCAGCCAAGGGGGAGCCGTAAGCACCTACGAGCAGTACTTC. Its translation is CASSQGGAVSTYEQYF.

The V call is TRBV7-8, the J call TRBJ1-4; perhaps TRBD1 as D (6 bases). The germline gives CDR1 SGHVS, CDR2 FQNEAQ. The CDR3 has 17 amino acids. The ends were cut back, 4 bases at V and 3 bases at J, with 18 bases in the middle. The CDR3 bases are TGTGCCAGCAGCTCACTACCGGGACATTTATCTAATGAAAAACTGTTTTTT. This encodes CASSSLPGHLSNEKLFF.

The CDR3 nucleotides are TGTGCCAGCTCACCGACGAGGGGGCCCGGGTCCCAAGAGACCCAGTACTTC. Encoded protein: CASSPTRGPGSQETQYF. The genes are TRBV18 and TRBJ2-5; 7 nucleotides match TRBD1. The CDR3 sequence is 17 residues long. Germline loops: CDR1 KGHSH, CDR2 LQKENI. With 3 bases clipped from V and 1 base from J, the junction kept 11 bases outside the gene matches.

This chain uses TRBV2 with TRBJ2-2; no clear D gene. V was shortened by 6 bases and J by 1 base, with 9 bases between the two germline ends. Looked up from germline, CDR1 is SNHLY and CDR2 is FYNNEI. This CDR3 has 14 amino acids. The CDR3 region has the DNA TGTGCCAGCAGAGATACAGAGAACACCGGGGAGCTGTTTTTT. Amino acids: CASRDTENTGELFF.

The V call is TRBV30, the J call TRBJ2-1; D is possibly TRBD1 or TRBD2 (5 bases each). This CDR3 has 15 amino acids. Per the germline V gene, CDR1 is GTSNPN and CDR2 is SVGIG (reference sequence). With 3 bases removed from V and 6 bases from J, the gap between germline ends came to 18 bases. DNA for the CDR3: TGTGCCTGGAGGATGGGGCTAGAGGGCATCAATGAGCAGTTCTTC. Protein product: CAWRMGLEGINEQFF.

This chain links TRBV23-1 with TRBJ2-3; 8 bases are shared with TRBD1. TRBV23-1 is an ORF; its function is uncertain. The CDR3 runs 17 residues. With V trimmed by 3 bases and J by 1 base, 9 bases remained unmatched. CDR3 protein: CASSHLPGQGGTDTQYF. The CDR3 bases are TGCGCCAGCAGTCACCTCCCCGGACAGGGAGGCACAGATACGCAGTATTTT.

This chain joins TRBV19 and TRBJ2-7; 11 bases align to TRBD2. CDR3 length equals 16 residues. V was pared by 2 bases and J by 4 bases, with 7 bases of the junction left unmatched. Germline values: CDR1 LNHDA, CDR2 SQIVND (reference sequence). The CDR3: CASSISWASGRYEQYF. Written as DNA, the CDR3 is TGTGCCAGTAGTATAAGTTGGGCTAGCGGGAGGTACGAGCAGTACTTC.

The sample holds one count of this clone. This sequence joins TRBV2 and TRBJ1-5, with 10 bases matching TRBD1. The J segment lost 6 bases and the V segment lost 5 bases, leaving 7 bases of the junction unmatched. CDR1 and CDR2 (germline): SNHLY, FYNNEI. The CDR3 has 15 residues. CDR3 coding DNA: TGTGCCAGCAGTTCGACAGGGGGCGTTGGTCAGCCCCAGCATTTT. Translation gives CASSSTGGVGQPQHF.

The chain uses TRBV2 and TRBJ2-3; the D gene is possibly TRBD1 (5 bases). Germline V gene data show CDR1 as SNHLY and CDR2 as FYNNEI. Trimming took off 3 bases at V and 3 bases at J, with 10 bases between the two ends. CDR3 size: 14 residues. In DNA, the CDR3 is TGTGCCAGCAGTGACAGGGTCGGGACAGATACGCAGTATTTT. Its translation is CASSDRVGTDTQYF.

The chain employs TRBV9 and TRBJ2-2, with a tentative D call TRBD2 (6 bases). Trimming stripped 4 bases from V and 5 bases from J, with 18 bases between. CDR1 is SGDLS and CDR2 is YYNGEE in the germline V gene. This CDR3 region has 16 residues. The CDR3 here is CASSPTGELVTGELFF. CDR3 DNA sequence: TGTGCCAGCAGCCCCACGGGGGAATTGGTAACCGGGGAGCTGTTTTTT.

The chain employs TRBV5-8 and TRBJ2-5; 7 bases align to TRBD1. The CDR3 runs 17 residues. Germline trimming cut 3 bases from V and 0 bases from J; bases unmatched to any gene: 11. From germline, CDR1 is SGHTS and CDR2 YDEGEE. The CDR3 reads CASSWERTGKYQETQYF. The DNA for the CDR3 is TGTGCCAGCAGCTGGGAAAGGACAGGAAAGTACCAAGAGACCCAGTACTTC.

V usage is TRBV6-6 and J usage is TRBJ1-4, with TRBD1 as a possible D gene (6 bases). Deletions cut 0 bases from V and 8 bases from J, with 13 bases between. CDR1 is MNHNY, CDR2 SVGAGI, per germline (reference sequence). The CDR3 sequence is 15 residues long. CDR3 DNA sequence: TGTGCCAGCAGTTACTCGACAGGATCTCGGGAAAAACTGTTTTTT. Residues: CASSYSTGSREKLFF.

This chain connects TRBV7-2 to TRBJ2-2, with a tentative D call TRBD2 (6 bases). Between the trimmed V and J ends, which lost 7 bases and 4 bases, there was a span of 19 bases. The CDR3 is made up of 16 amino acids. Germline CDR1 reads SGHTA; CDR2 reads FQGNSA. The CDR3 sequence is CASTSHGGTGTGELFF. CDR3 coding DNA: TGTGCCAGCACCTCACACGGGGGTACGGGCACCGGGGAGCTGTTTTTT.

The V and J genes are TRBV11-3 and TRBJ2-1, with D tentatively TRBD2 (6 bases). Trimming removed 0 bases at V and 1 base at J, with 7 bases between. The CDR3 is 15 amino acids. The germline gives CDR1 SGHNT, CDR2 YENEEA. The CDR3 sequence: CASSLDRGSYNEQFF. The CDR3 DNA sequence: TGTGCCAGCAGCTTAGATCGGGGGTCCTACAATGAGCAGTTCTTC.